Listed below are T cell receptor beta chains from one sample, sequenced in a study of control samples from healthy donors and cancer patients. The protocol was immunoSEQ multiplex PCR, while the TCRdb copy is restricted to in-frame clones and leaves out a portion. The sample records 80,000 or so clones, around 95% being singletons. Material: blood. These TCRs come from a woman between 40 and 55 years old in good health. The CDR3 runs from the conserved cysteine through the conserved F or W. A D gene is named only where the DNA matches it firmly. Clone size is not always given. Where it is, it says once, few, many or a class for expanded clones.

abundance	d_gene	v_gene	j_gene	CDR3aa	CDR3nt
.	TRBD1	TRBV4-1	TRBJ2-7	CASSQGTGASYEQYF	TGCGCCAGCAGCCAAGGTACAGGGGCTTCCTACGAGCAGTACTTC
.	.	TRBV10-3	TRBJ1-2	CAISESAGIYGYTF	TGTGCCATCAGTGAGTCGGCAGGGATCTATGGCTACACCTTC
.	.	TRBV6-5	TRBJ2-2	CASSLHQSEELFF	TGTGCCAGCAGCCTCCACCAGAGCGAGGAGCTGTTTTTT
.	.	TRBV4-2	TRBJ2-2	CATRAGEGQAGGELFF	TGTGCCACCAGGGCAGGGGAGGGCCAGGCGGGCGGGGAGCTGTTTTTT
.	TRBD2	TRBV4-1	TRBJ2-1	CASSQRTLAGLSNEQFF	TGCGCCAGCAGCCAACGTACTCTAGCGGGACTATCCAATGAGCAGTTCTTC
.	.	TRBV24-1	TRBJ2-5	CATSVGAETQYF	TGTGCCACCAGTGTGGGGGCAGAGACCCAGTACTTC
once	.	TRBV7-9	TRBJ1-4	CASSPRLRQTTNEKLFF	TGTGCCAGCAGCCCAAGATTACGACAGACAACTAATGAAAAACTGTTTTTT
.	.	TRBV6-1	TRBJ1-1	CASSEQGWENTEAFF	TGTGCCAGCAGTGAACAGGGATGGGAGAACACTGAAGCTTTCTTT
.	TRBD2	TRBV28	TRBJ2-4	CASSLDSDRGGLVDIQYF	TGTGCCAGCAGTTTAGACTCGGATCGCGGGGGGCTAGTGGACATTCAGTACTTC
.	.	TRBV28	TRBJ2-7	CASSSNYEQYF	TGTGCCAGCAGTTCAAACTACGAGCAGTACTTC
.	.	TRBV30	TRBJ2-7	CAWSWGTWAYEQYF	TGTGCCTGGAGCTGGGGGACTTGGGCCTACGAGCAGTACTTC
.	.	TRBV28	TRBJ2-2	CASRNGGRVGELFF	TGTGCCAGCAGAAATGGGGGGCGTGTCGGGGAGCTGTTTTTT
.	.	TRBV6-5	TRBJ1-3	CASSYAGKPGNTIYF	TGTGCCAGCAGTTACGCCGGGAAGCCGGGAAACACCATATATTTT
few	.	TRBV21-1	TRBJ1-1	CASSKGGQEACFTEAFF	TGTGCCAGCAGCAAAGGAGGGCAGGAGGCGTGTTTCACTGAAGCTTTCTTT
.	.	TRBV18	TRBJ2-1	CASSSDSLNEQFF	TGTGCCAGCTCATCGGACTCCCTCAATGAGCAGTTCTTC
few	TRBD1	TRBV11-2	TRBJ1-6	CASSGRTGKAPLHF	TGTGCCAGCAGCGGGAGGACAGGGAAGGCACCCCTCCACTTT
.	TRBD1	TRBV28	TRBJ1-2	CASRLGTGGAKGYTF	TGTGCCAGCAGGCTTGGGACAGGGGGCGCGAAGGGCTACACCTTC
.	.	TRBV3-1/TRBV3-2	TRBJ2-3	CASSQDRRVGTDTQYF	TGTGCCAGCAGCCAAGATAGGCGGGTGGGCACAGATACGCAGTATTTT